The next 11 T cell receptor beta chains were all read from a single sample in a study of T cell repertoires in cytomegalovirus infection (dated by TCRdb to between 2018 and 2021). Instrument used: Illumina HiSeq 1500. The raw public data were reprocessed by TCRdb itself: fastp quality trimming at Q25, MiXCR clonotype calling, in-frame beta chains only. Identical CDR3 protein sequences are pooled into one entry, listed with their most common genes and DNA. A total of about 89,000 distinct CDR3 sequences appear in this sample, 25% to 30% of them only once. 65% to 75% of the sample belongs to the ten largest clones. Their target antigens are unknown. This sample's treatment or condition label indicates: in vitro stimulation with specific CMV peptide epitopes to enrich CMV-specific T cells. The material was CD8+ T cells from cultured PBMCs, obtained from culture after CMV antigen stimulation. The receptors originated from a human donor in good health (CMV status not recorded). Some clones in this sample may be carry-over from other donors' samples.

In its sample, this clonotype was seen many times. The chain is built from TRBV19 and TRBJ2-5; no firm D call. Per germline, CDR1 LNHDA and CDR2 SQIVND (reference sequence). V was shortened by 1 base and J by 1 base, with 10 bases between the two germline ends. This CDR3 is built from 15 residues. The CDR3 spells CASSIGHIGQETQYF. CDR3 nucleotides: TGTGCCAGTAGTATAGGACACATCGGCCAAGAGACCCAGTACTTC.

The genes are TRBV4-1 and TRBJ2-1; D is uncertain. Germline CDR1 and CDR2: MGHRA and YSYEKL. V was trimmed by 1 base and J by 7 bases, leaving 14 bases between them. This CDR3 contains 15 residues. The CDR3 nucleotides read TGCGCCAGCAGCCAAGCTAGGACCGCAGGAAATGAGCAGTTCTTC. Residues: CASSQARTAGNEQFF.

V and J are TRBV7-6 and TRBJ1-3; D ambiguous. The CDR3 is 16 residues long. Germline CDR1 SGHVS, CDR2 FNYEAQ. The V end lost 4 bases, the J end lost 0 bases, and 13 bases lay between the germline ends. The CDR3 loop is CASSSIRGDSGNTIYF. The CDR3 coding sequence is TGTGCCAGCAGCTCCATCCGAGGAGACTCTGGAAACACCATATATTTT.

This clonotype was counted a few times. The gene calls are TRBV2 and TRBJ2-7; D is undetermined. The ends were cut back, 6 bases at V and 4 bases at J, with 16 bases in the middle. CDR3 length: 14 amino acids. Germline lookup yields CDR1 SNHLY and CDR2 FYNNEI. CDR3 sequence (DNA): TGTGCCAGCAGCTCCCGTGGCCGCGGATACGAGCAGTACTTC. As protein: CASSSRGRGYEQYF.

The chain recombines TRBV4-1 with TRBJ2-7; 7 bases align to TRBD2. The V gene's germline CDR1 is MGHRA and CDR2 YSYEKL. The V segment lost 0 bases and the J segment 3 bases; nucleotides outside the gene matches: 2. The CDR3 sequence is 14 residues long. The CDR3 loop is CASSQEGLDYEQYF. The DNA of the CDR3 is TGCGCCAGCAGCCAAGAAGGACTAGACTACGAGCAGTACTTC.

This clonotype was seen a handful of times. CDR3 nucleotides: TGTGCCAGCAGCGGGGGGGGGACTAGCGACGAGCAGTACTTC. This translates into CASSGGGTSDEQYF. J is TRBJ2-7 and V is TRBV9; 10 bases are shared with TRBD2. The CDR3 consists of 14 residues. V trimming: 3 bases; J trimming: 5 bases; junction bases outside the gene matches: 5. In germline, CDR1 is SGDLS, CDR2 YYNGEE.

This chain uses TRBV20-1 with TRBJ2-7; D is tentatively TRBD1 or TRBD2 (5 bases each). The CDR3 covers 13 residues. The V end lost 6 bases, the J end lost 2 bases, and 14 bases lay between the germline ends. CDR1 is DFQATT and CDR2 is SNEGSKA in the germline V gene (reference sequence). CDR3 sequence: CSALGDEAYEQYF. CDR3 coding DNA: TGCAGTGCCCTGGGGGACGAAGCCTACGAGCAGTACTTC.

This clonotype showed up many times. V usage is TRBV12-3 or TRBV12-4 and J usage is TRBJ2-3; possible D gene TRBD2, 7 bases. The V end was cut by 7 bases, the J end by 5 bases, with 16 bases between. The CDR3 runs to 14 residues. Written as DNA, the CDR3 is TGTGCCAGCACCTGGGGGGGGGGCCGAGATACGCAGTATTTT. Its protein product is CASTWGGGRDTQYF.

This clonotype occurred once. The rearrangement joins TRBV5-1 to TRBJ2-7; a possible D gene is TRBD2 (5 bases). V was clipped by 0 bases and J by 3 bases, with 10 bases between them. Per germline, CDR1 SGHRS and CDR2 YFSETQ. This CDR3 has 14 residues. CDR3 residues: CASSLVATYYEQYF. CDR3 in DNA: TGCGCCAGCAGCTTGGTAGCGACATACTACGAGCAGTACTTC. Supplemented by reference TRBV5-1 and TRBJ2-7, the full variable domain reads KAGVTQTPRYLIKTRGQQVTLSCSPISGHRSVSWYQQTPGQGLQFLFEYFSETQRNKGNFPGRFSGRQFSNSRSEMNVSTLELGDSALYLCASSLVATYYEQYFGPGTRLTVT.

J is TRBJ2-1 and V is TRBV9, with 11 nucleotides matching TRBD2. V trimming: 0 bases; J trimming: 5 bases; junction bases outside the gene matches: 4. The germline V gene has CDR1 SGDLS and CDR2 YYNGEE. The CDR3 consists of 16 residues. CDR3 amino acids: CASSVGGSGGDNEQFF. CDR3 nucleotides: TGTGCCAGCAGCGTAGGTGGTAGCGGGGGGGACAATGAGCAGTTCTTC.

This clonotype has just one count. The chain recombines TRBV7-8 with TRBJ1-2; D not resolved. Trimming removed 1 base at V and 5 bases at J, with 11 bases between. This CDR3 is built from 14 residues. Germline CDR1 SGHVS, CDR2 FQNEAQ. CDR3 loop: CASSLEMGVYGYTF. The CDR3 DNA follows: TGTGCCAGCAGCTTAGAGATGGGAGTGTATGGCTACACCTTC.